This TCR beta chain appears in the sequencing data of a study of blood T cell repertoires in COVID-19. Some clones are missing from TCRdb's copy, which holds only in-frame ones; the method was immunoSEQ multiplex PCR. The table has 75,000 to 100,000 clones, around 87% seen once. The CDR3 contains 17 residues. Germline V gene sequence: CDR1 SNHLY, CDR2 FYNNEI. Trimming took off 2 bases at V and 2 bases at J, with 18 bases between the two ends. This chain uses TRBV2 with TRBJ2-5; maybe TRBD2 (5 bases). The receptor was isolated from a human donor in a cohort sampled during active COVID-19. The sequenced sample was peripheral blood. This chain's CDR3 is CASSEKSLGARQETQYF. The CDR3 DNA is TGTGCCAGCAGTGAAAAGAGCCTGGGAGCTCGGCAAGAGACCCAGTACTTC.